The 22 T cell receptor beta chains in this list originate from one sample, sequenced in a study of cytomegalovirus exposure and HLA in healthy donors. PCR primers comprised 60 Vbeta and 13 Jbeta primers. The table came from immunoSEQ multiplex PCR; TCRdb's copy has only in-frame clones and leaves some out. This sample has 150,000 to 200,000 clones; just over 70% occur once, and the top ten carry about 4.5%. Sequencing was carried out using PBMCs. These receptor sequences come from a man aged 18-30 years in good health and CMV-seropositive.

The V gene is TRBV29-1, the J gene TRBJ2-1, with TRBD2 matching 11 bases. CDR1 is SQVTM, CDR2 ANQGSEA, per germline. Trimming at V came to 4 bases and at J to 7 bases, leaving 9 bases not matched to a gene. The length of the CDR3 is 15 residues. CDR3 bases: TGCAGCGTTGGCCTTAGACTAGCGGGATTAAATGAGCAGTTCTTC. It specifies CSVGLRLAGLNEQFF.

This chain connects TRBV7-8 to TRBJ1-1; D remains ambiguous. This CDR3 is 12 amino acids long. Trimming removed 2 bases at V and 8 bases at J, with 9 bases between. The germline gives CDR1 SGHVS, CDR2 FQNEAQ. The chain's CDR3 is CASSLQGSEAFF. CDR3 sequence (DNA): TGTGCCAGCAGCTTACAAGGGAGCGAAGCTTTCTTT. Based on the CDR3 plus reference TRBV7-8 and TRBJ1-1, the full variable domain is GAGVSQSPRYKVAKRGQDVALRCDPISGHVSLFWYQQALGQGPEFLTYFQNEAQLDKSGLPSDRFFAERPEGSVSTLKIQRTQQEDSAVYLCASSLQGSEAFFGQGTRLTVV.

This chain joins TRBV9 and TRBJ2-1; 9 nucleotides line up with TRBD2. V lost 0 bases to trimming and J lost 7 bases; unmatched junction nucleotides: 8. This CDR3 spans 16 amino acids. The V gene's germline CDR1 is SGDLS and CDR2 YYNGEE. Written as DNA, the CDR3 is TGTGCCAGCAGCGTAGGGGTGCGGGGGGGTGCGAATGAGCAGTTCTTC. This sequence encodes CASSVGVRGGANEQFF.

The CDR3 here is CATRTGQAISGANVLTF. CDR3 sequence (DNA): TGTGCCACACGGACAGGACAGGCGATCTCTGGGGCCAACGTCCTGACTTTC. This rearrangement joins TRBV10-3 to TRBJ2-6; 7 positions agree with TRBD1. This CDR3 is 17 amino acids long. V dropped 10 bases and J dropped 0; count of bases not matched to a gene: 12. The germline V gene encodes CDR1 ENHRY and CDR2 SYGVKD.

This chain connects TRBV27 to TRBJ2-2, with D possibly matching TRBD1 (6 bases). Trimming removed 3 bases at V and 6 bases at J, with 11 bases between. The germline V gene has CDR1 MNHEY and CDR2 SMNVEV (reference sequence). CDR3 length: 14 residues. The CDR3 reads CASSFRGPPGELFF. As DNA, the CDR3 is TGTGCCAGCAGTTTCAGGGGTCCCCCCGGGGAGCTGTTTTTT.

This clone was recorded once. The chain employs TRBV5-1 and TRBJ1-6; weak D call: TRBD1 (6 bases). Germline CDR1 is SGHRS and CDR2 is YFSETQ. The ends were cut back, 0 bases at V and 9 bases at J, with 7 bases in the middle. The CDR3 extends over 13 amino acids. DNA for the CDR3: TGCGCCAGCAGCTTGGACAGGGTTTCACCCCTCCACTTT. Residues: CASSLDRVSPLHF.

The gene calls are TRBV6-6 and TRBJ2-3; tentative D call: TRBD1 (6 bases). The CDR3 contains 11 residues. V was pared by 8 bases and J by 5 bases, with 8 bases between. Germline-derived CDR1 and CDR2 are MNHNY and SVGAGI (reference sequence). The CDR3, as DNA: TGTGCCAGCTCACAGGGAGATACGCAGTATTTT. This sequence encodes CASSQGDTQYF.

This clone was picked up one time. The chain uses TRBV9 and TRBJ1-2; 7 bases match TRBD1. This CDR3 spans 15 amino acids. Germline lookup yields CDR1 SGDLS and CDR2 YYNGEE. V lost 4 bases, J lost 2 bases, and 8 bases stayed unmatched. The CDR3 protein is CASSILSTGNYGYTF. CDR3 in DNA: TGTGCCAGCAGCATCCTTTCGACAGGGAACTATGGCTACACCTTC.

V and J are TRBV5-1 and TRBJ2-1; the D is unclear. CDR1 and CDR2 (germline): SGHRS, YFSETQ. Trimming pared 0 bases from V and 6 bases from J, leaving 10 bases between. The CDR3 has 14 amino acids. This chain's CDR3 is CASSLATAFNEQFF. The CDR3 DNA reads TGCGCCAGCAGCTTGGCAACAGCCTTCAATGAGCAGTTCTTC.

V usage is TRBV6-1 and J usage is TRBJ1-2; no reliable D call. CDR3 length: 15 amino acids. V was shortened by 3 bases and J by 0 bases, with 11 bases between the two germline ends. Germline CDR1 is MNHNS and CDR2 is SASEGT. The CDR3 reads CASSDTGTPNYGYTF. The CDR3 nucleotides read TGTGCCAGCAGTGACACCGGTACGCCTAACTATGGCTACACCTTC.

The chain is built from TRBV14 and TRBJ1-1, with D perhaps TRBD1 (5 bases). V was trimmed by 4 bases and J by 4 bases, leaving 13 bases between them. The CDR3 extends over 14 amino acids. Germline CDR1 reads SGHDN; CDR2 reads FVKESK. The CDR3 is CASSLGRRGTEAFF. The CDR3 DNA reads TGTGCCAGCAGCCTAGGCAGGAGGGGCACTGAAGCTTTCTTT.

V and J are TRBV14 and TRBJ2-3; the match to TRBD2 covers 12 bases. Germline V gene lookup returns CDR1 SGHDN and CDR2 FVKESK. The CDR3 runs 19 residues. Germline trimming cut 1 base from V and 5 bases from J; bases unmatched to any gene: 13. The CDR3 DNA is TGTGCCAGCAGCCAAGCCGTCCTAGCGGGAGGGCCCTCTTTAGATACGCAGTATTTT. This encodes CASSQAVLAGGPSLDTQYF. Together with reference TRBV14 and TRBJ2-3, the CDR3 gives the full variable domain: EAGVTQFPSHSVIEKGQTVTLRCDPISGHDNLYWYRRVMGKEIKFLLHFVKESKQDESGMPNNRFLAERTGGTYSTLKVQPAELEDSGVYFCASSQAVLAGGPSLDTQYFGPGTRLTVL.

This CDR3 reads CAWTRALNQPQHF. DNA for the CDR3: TGTGCCTGGACGAGAGCCCTTAATCAGCCCCAGCATTTT. This chain connects TRBV30 to TRBJ1-5; D is undetermined. Trimming removed 4 bases from V and 4 bases from J, with 11 bases in between. CDR3 length: 13 residues. CDR1 GTSNPN and CDR2 SVGIG come from the germline V gene (reference sequence).

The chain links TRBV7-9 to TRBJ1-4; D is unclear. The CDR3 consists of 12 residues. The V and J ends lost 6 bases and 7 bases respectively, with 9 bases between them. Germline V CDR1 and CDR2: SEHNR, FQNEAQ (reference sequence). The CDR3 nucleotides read TGTGCCAGCAGTTATGGCCCTGAAAAACTGTTTTTT. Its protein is CASSYGPEKLFF.

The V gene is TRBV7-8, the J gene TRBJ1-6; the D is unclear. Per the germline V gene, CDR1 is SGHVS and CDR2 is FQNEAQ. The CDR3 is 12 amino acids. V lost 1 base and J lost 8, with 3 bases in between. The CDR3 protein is CASSLVYSPLHF. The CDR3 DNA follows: TGTGCCAGCAGCTTAGTCTATTCACCCCTCCACTTT.

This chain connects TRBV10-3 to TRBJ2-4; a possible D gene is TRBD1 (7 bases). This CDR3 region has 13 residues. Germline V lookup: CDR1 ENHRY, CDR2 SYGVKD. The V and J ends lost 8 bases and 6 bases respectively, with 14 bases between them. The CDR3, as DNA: TGTGCCATCCGCAGGGGGGAACTAAACATTCAGTACTTC. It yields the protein CAIRRGELNIQYF.

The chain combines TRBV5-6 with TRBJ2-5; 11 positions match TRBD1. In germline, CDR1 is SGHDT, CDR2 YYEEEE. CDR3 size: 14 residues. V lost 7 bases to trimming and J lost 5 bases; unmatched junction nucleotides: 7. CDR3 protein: CASQGQGVAETQYF. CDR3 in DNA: TGTGCCAGCCAGGGACAGGGGGTTGCGGAGACCCAGTACTTC.

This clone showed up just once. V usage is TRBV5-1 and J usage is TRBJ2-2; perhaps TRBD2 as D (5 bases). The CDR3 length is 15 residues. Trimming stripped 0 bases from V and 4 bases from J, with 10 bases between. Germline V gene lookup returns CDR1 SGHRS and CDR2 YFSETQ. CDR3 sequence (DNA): TGCGCCAGCAGCTTGGACGGGGTTAGCACCGGGGAGCTGTTTTTT. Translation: CASSLDGVSTGELFF. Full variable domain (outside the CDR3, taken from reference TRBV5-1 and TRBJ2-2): KAGVTQTPRYLIKTRGQQVTLSCSPISGHRSVSWYQQTPGQGLQFLFEYFSETQRNKGNFPGRFSGRQFSNSRSEMNVSTLELGDSALYLCASSLDGVSTGELFFGEGSRLTVL.

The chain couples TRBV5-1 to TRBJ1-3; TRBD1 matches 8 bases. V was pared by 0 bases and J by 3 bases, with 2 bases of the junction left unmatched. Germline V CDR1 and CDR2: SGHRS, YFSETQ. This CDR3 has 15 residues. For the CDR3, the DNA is TGCGCCAGCAGCTTGGGGACAGGGTATGGAAACACCATATATTTT. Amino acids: CASSLGTGYGNTIYF.

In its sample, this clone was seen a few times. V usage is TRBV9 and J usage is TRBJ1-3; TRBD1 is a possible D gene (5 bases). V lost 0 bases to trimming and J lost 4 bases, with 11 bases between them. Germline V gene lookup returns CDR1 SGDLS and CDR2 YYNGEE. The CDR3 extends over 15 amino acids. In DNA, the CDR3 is TGTGCCAGCAGCGTAGCAGGAGGGGAAGGAAACACCATATATTTT. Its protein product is CASSVAGGEGNTIYF.

This CDR3 is CASSFSGTTLEYEQYV. The CDR3 DNA sequence: TGTGCCAGCAGTTTTTCCGGGACAACCTTAGAGTACGAGCAGTACGTC. The chain couples TRBV27 to TRBJ2-7; D might be TRBD1 (6 bases). CDR1 and CDR2 from the germline V gene are MNHEY and SMNVEV (reference sequence). There are 16 residues in the CDR3. V was clipped by 3 bases and J by 4 bases, with 19 bases between them.

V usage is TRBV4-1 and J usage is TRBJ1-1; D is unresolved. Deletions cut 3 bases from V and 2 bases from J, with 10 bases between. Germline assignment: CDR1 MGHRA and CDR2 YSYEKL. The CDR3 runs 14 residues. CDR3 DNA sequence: TGCGCCAGCAGCCATTCTTTGTCCAACACTGAAGCTTTCTTT. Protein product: CASSHSLSNTEAFF.